A selection of T cell receptor beta chains follows, all from one sample in a study of preoperative IRX-2 immunotherapy in early breast cancer. Assay used: immunoSEQ multiplex PCR; TCRdb lists only in-frame clones, some missing. Here the sample spans about 38,000 clones, 82% being singletons. This specimen consisted of lymph node tissue, obtained after IRX-2 immunotherapy. These receptors were taken from a human donor with breast cancer. CDR3s include the opening cysteine and the closing phenylalanine or tryptophan. A D gene is named only where the DNA matches it firmly. Clone sizes are given selectively: once, few, many, or a class where the clone is expanded.

v_call	d_call	j_call	clone_size	cdr3_nt	cdr3_aa
TRBV28	TRBD1	TRBJ1-2	NA	TGTGCCAGCACCAGGGGGGGAAGTGGCTACACCTTC	CASTRGGSGYTF
TRBV6-8	NA	TRBJ1-5	NA	TGTGCCAACAGTTACATTGCCGGGAGCAATCAGCCCCAGCATTTT	CANSYIAGSNQPQHF
TRBV10-2	NA	TRBJ1-2	NA	TGCGCCAGCAGTGAGTCGCCCAGGAGTTATGGCTACACCTTC	CASSESPRSYGYTF
TRBV19	NA	TRBJ1-2	NA	TGTGCCAGTAATAGTATGGGAGGATTCGGGCGTGGCTACACCTTC	CASNSMGGFGRGYTF
TRBV11-3	NA	TRBJ1-1	NA	TGTGCCAGCAGCTTAGAGGGGGGGCAAAACACTGAAGCTTTCTTT	CASSLEGGQNTEAFF
TRBV18	NA	TRBJ1-5	NA	TGTGCCAGCTCACCGTTGGAGAGCAATCAGCCCCAGCATTTT	CASSPLESNQPQHF
TRBV6-8	TRBD1	TRBJ2-7	NA	TGTGCCAGCAGCCTGGACAGGTACGAGCAGTACTTC	CASSLDRYEQYF
TRBV19	TRBD1	TRBJ1-5	once	TGTGCCAGTAGTAGACTAGGACAGGGGGGCAATCAGCCCCAGCATTTT	CASSRLGQGGNQPQHF
TRBV6-8	NA	TRBJ1-2	once	TGTGCCAGCAGGTGGGACCGGGAGACCTATGGCTACACCTTC	CASRWDRETYGYTF
TRBV6-7	TRBD2	TRBJ2-7	NA	TGTGCCAGCAATATACGGACTAGCGGGCACGAGCAGTACTTC	CASNIRTSGHEQYF
TRBV6-8	NA	TRBJ2-2	NA	TGTGCCAGCAGTTACTTCAGGACCGGGAACAGGAGAACCGGGGAGCTGTTTTTT	CASSYFRTGNRRTGELFF
TRBV7-1	TRBD1	TRBJ1-2	once	TGTGCCAGCAGCCTCGACAGGGTGACGGCAGTCTATGGCTACACCTTC	CASSLDRVTAVYGYTF
TRBV5-1	NA	TRBJ2-2	NA	TGCGCCAGCAGCTTGGGTGGACAGTTGACCGGGGAGCTGTTTTTT	CASSLGGQLTGELFF
TRBV11-3	TRBD1	TRBJ1-2	NA	TGTGCCAGCAGCTTAGTAGGGGACAGGAACTATGGCTACACCTTC	CASSLVGDRNYGYTF
TRBV14	NA	TRBJ1-1	NA	TGTGCCAGCAGCCAATGGGTGGGACCATCTACTGGAAAAGCTTTCTTT	CASSQWVGPSTGKAFF
TRBV28	NA	TRBJ1-1	NA	TGTGCCAGCAGTTACAGGGAACCTGAAGCTTTCTTT	CASSYREPEAFF
TRBV9	NA	TRBJ2-2	NA	TGTGCCGGTAGAGGAGACAGAAACACCGGGGAGCTGTTTTTT	CAGRGDRNTGELFF
TRBV6-8	NA	TRBJ1-2	once	TGTGCCAGCAGGTCGGCAGGGCCGAACTATGGCTACACCTTC	CASRSAGPNYGYTF
TRBV6-8	NA	TRBJ2-7	NA	TGTGCCATCACCCCGGGGCGGGGCGGCGAGCAGTACTTC	CAITPGRGGEQYF
TRBV6-8	TRBD1	TRBJ1-1	once	TGTGCCAGCAGTTATTGGACAGGGGACATGAACACTGAAGCTTTCTTT	CASSYWTGDMNTEAFF
TRBV29-1	NA	TRBJ2-7	once	TGCAGCGTCGAGAAAGAAGCCTACGAGCAGTACTTC	CSVEKEAYEQYF
TRBV19	NA	TRBJ2-7	NA	TGTGCCAGTAGTATAGGAGGGGGGGCCAACGAGCAGTACTTC	CASSIGGGANEQYF
TRBV6-8	TRBD1	TRBJ1-2	NA	TGTGCCAGCCCCCCCCGCCGGACAGGGTACTATAGCTATGGCTACACCTTC	CASPPRRTGYYSYGYTF
TRBV9	TRBD2	TRBJ2-5	NA	TGTGCCACGTGTCCTAGCGGATACCAAGAGACCCAGTACTTC	CATCPSGYQETQYF
TRBV18	NA	TRBJ2-1	once	TGTGCCAGCTCACCGGACGGGGTATCTTACAATGAGCAGTTCTTC	CASSPDGVSYNEQFF
TRBV7-1	NA	TRBJ1-5	once	TGTGCCAGCAGCTCCAGTCGTGATCAGCCCCAGCATTTT	CASSSSRDQPQHF
TRBV6-8	NA	TRBJ1-1	NA	TGTGCCATCAGTGCATCCCGGGGCAGGGACACTGAAGCTTTCTTT	CAISASRGRDTEAFF
TRBV10-1	NA	TRBJ2-7	NA	TGCGCCAGCAGTTTTGAGGGGCTTATGGGGGAGCAGTACTTC	CASSFEGLMGEQYF
TRBV12-5	TRBD1	TRBJ1-1	NA	TGTGCCGTCGGGAGGGACAGGGAGAACACTGAAGCTTTCTTT	CAVGRDRENTEAFF
TRBV11-3	NA	TRBJ1-1	NA	TGTGCCAGCAGCGAATCCAGGACCTTGAACACTGAAGCTTTCTTT	CASSESRTLNTEAFF
TRBV19	NA	TRBJ1-2	few	TGTGCCACCTCCCACGCGGGGCAGCGGGTCTATGGCTACACCTTC	CATSHAGQRVYGYTF
TRBV6-8	NA	TRBJ1-2	NA	TGTGCCAGCAGTTACTCGGAAGGCCACCTCTATGGCTACACCTTC	CASSYSEGHLYGYTF
TRBV11-3	TRBD2	TRBJ2-3	NA	TGTGCCAGCAGCTCACTAGCGGGGGGGACAGATACGCAGTATTTT	CASSSLAGGTDTQYF
TRBV28	NA	TRBJ1-1	NA	TGTGCCAGCAGCCCAAGTAGGGGGGTGAACACTGAAGCTTTCTTT	CASSPSRGVNTEAFF
TRBV7-6	NA	TRBJ2-7	once	TGTGCCAGCAGCTTCTCTCTCGGACAGTCCCCCTACGAGCAGTACTTC	CASSFSLGQSPYEQYF
TRBV29-1	NA	TRBJ1-2	NA	TGCAGCGTTGTTCCCGCAGATAACTATGGCTACACCTTC	CSVVPADNYGYTF
TRBV7-1	TRBD1	TRBJ2-3	NA	TGTGCCAGCAGCCGAGGACAGGGTAGCACAGATACGCAGTATTTT	CASSRGQGSTDTQYF
TRBV6-8	NA	TRBJ1-1	NA	TGTGCCAGCAGGTACAGCCCGAACACTGAAGCTTTCTTT	CASRYSPNTEAFF
TRBV7-1	NA	TRBJ2-7	NA	TGTGCCAGCAGCTTAGTAGGGGTTATCGAGCAGTACTTC	CASSLVGVIEQYF
TRBV6-8	NA	TRBJ1-1	NA	TGTGCCAGCAGCCCGATGTTAGGCAACACTGAAGCTTTCTTT	CASSPMLGNTEAFF
TRBV11-3	NA	TRBJ1-3	few	TGTGCCAGCAGCTTGGCAGGGACTGGAAACACCATATATTTT	CASSLAGTGNTIYF
TRBV6-8	NA	TRBJ1-6	NA	TGTGCCAGCAGCACCTATGGGGCAGGGTCACCCCTCCACTTT	CASSTYGAGSPLHF
TRBV19	NA	TRBJ1-3	NA	TGTGCCAGTAGTACGTCATCCTCTGGAAACACCATATATTTT	CASSTSSSGNTIYF